The 30 T cell receptor beta chains given below trace back to one sample, sequenced in a study of CD8 T cells in Susac syndrome. About 0.5 to 1 ug RNA was reverse transcribed with random hexamers. TCRdb re-derived calls from the immunoSEQ multiplex PCR reads in MiXCR, one entry per CDR3 protein. The sample carries about 140,000 distinct CDR3 sequences, 85% to 95% recorded once. Sequencing used CD4+ T cells from PBMCs. These receptors came from a human donor with multiple sclerosis.

The rearrangement joins TRBV20-1 to TRBJ2-3; 10 bases are shared with TRBD2. Germline values: CDR1 DFQATT, CDR2 SNEGSKA (reference sequence). This CDR3 has 16 residues. V shed 2 bases and J 2 bases; nucleotides not matched to a gene: 7. CDR3 residues: CSARPIAGGPTDTQYF. The CDR3 DNA is TGCAGTGCTAGACCAATAGCGGGAGGACCCACAGATACGCAGTATTTT.

The rearrangement joins TRBV15 to TRBJ2-2, with TRBD2 matching 7 bases. Germline V gives CDR1 LNHNV, CDR2 YYDKDF (reference sequence). The CDR3 is 15 amino acids. V gave up 5 bases and J gave up 1 base; unmatched junction bases: 4. CDR3 DNA sequence: TGTGCCACCAGCGGGACTATCCTGAACACCGGGGAGCTGTTTTTT. It encodes CATSGTILNTGELFF.

The chain uses TRBV20-1 and TRBJ2-7; D gene uncertain. Trimming removed 0 bases from V and 4 bases from J, with 4 bases in between. CDR1 is DFQATT and CDR2 is SNEGSKA in the germline V gene (reference sequence). The length of the CDR3 is 11 residues. The CDR3, as DNA: TGCAGTGCTAGAGACGCGTACGAGCAGTACTTC. It codes for CSARDAYEQYF.

This chain joins TRBV6-1 and TRBJ2-7, with D possibly TRBD2 on 6 matching bases. Trimming left V 0 bases short and J 6 bases short, with 21 bases between. CDR1 and CDR2 from the germline V gene are MNHNS and SASEGT. The CDR3 is 17 residues long. CDR3 loop: CASSEALVGGTVVEQYF. The CDR3, as DNA: TGTGCCAGCAGTGAAGCTCTAGTAGGAGGGACGGTAGTCGAGCAGTACTTC.

The gene calls are TRBV3-1 and TRBJ1-6, with a weak D call TRBD1 (6 bases). CDR1 and CDR2 (germline): LGHDT, YNNKEL (reference sequence). The CDR3 loop spans 15 amino acids. The V end lost 4 bases, the J end lost 10 bases, and 17 bases lay between the germline ends. DNA of the CDR3: TGTGCCAGCAGCCCCATATCGGACAGAGAATCACCCCTCCACTTT. Protein product: CASSPISDRESPLHF.

The chain is built from TRBV29-1 and TRBJ2-3; D is possibly TRBD1 (5 bases). The CDR3 length is 12 residues. Trimming pared 7 bases from V and 3 bases from J, leaving 11 bases between. Germline CDR1 reads SQVTM; CDR2 reads ANQGSEA. CDR3 sequence (DNA): TGCAGCGCACAGCCAGGGACAGATACGCAGTATTTT. Protein: CSAQPGTDTQYF.

V gene TRBV10-2 combines with J gene TRBJ2-3; D might be TRBD2 (6 bases). The CDR3 has 14 residues. In germline, CDR1 is WSHSY, CDR2 SAAADI. V gave up 6 bases and J gave up 7 bases, with 17 bases separating them. The CDR3 spells CASSAGLTANTQYF. The CDR3 DNA reads TGCGCCAGCAGCGCCGGACTAACGGCCAATACGCAGTATTTT.

The V call is TRBV20-1, the J call TRBJ2-3; D not resolved. Trimming cost V 3 bases and J 8 bases, with 6 bases left between them. This CDR3 is 10 amino acids long. Germline assignment: CDR1 DFQATT and CDR2 SNEGSKA (reference sequence). The CDR3 sequence: CSASYGTQYF. Written as DNA, the CDR3 is TGCAGTGCTAGTTATGGTACGCAGTATTTT.

The J gene is TRBJ2-5, the V gene TRBV20-1, with D uncertain. The CDR3 has 14 residues. Per the germline V gene, CDR1 is DFQATT and CDR2 is SNEGSKA (reference sequence). V lost 0 bases to trimming and J lost 1 base, with 9 bases between them. CDR3 sequence reads: CSARDVNSQETQYF. DNA for the CDR3: TGCAGTGCTAGAGATGTCAACAGCCAAGAGACCCAGTACTTC.

The gene calls are TRBV7-9 and TRBJ2-7; a weak D match, TRBD1 (5 bases). CDR3 length: 14 amino acids. Germline values: CDR1 SEHNR, CDR2 FQNEAQ (reference sequence). V lost 1 base and J 4 bases, leaving 11 bases between the germline ends. The DNA of the CDR3 is TGTGCCAGCAGCTTAGTAGACAGAGCGTACGAGCAGTACTTC. This sequence encodes CASSLVDRAYEQYF. Filled out from reference TRBV7-9 and TRBJ2-7, the complete variable domain reads DTGVSQNPRHKITKRGQNVTFRCDPISEHNRLYWYRQTLGQGPEFLTYFQNEAQLEKSRLLSDRFSAERPKGSFSTLEIQRTEQGDSAMYLCASSLVDRAYEQYFGPGTRLTVT.

V usage is TRBV3-1 and J usage is TRBJ2-7; D gene uncertain. The CDR3 runs 18 residues. V lost 3 bases and J lost 0, with 21 bases in between. Per germline, CDR1 LGHDT and CDR2 YNNKEL (reference sequence). DNA for the CDR3: TGTGCCAGCAGCCATCCCCCGTCTGAGGACGGGTACTCCTACGAGCAGTACTTC. Translated: CASSHPPSEDGYSYEQYF.

This chain joins TRBV29-1 and TRBJ2-7; D remains unclear. Germline V gene lookup returns CDR1 SQVTM and CDR2 ANQGSEA. This CDR3 spans 11 amino acids. The CDR3 sequence is CSVRTGYEQYF. DNA for the CDR3: TGCAGTGTTCGGACGGGCTACGAGCAGTACTTC.

V gene TRBV27 combines with J gene TRBJ2-1, with D possibly TRBD2 on 6 matching bases. The CDR3 contains 15 residues. Trimming shortened V by 2 bases and J by 10 bases, and 18 bases separated the two germline ends. CDR1 is MNHEY, CDR2 SMNVEV, per germline (reference sequence). The CDR3 nucleotides are TGTGCCAGCAGTTTAATCGGTTTGGTTGGAGGGGAGCAGTTCTTC. It translates to CASSLIGLVGGEQFF.

The rearrangement links TRBV18 to TRBJ2-1, with D possibly matching TRBD1 (6 bases). This CDR3 spans 14 amino acids. V shed 3 bases and J shed 10 bases, with 16 bases lying between them. CDR1 KGHSH and CDR2 LQKENI come from the germline V gene. CDR3 sequence: CASSPRTDVTEQFF. The CDR3 DNA sequence: TGTGCCAGCTCACCCAGGACAGATGTAACCGAGCAGTTCTTC.

V is TRBV9 and J is TRBJ1-2; 9 bases fit TRBD1. The germline gives CDR1 SGDLS, CDR2 YYNGEE. This CDR3 is built from 16 residues. V lost 4 bases and J lost 1; bases outside the gene matches: 8. The CDR3 loop is CASSLTRGQGNYGYTF. Written as DNA, the CDR3 is TGTGCCAGCAGCCTAACCAGGGGACAGGGTAACTATGGCTACACCTTC.

Here the CDR3 reads CASSLDLGTVNQPQHF. CDR3 DNA sequence: TGTGCCAGCAGCTTAGACCTCGGGACAGTCAATCAGCCCCAGCATTTT. The chain couples TRBV7-9 to TRBJ1-5; 7 bases are a match to TRBD1. V shed 1 base and J 3 bases; nucleotides not matched to a gene: 6. The CDR3 loop spans 16 amino acids. Germline V CDR1 and CDR2: SEHNR, FQNEAQ (reference sequence).

The chain employs TRBV5-1 and TRBJ2-5, with 7 bases identical to TRBD2. The CDR3 extends over 15 amino acids. The trim removed 4 bases at V and 5 bases at J, leaving 11 bases unmatched. Germline assignment: CDR1 SGHRS and CDR2 YFSETQ. This chain's CDR3 is CASSQLADMGETQYF. The CDR3 coding sequence is TGCGCCAGCAGCCAGCTAGCGGACATGGGGGAGACCCAGTACTTC.

The gene calls are TRBV12-3 or TRBV12-4 and TRBJ1-5; D is undetermined. Trimming pared 0 bases from V and 5 bases from J, leaving 8 bases between. CDR3 length: 14 residues. CDR3 bases: TGTGCCAGCAGTTTAGCTCGGAGAGATCAGCCCCAGCATTTT. It yields the protein CASSLARRDQPQHF.

This clonotype was seen only once. The chain is built from TRBV6-5 and TRBJ2-1; possible D gene TRBD2, 6 bases. This CDR3 contains 15 residues. The V and J ends lost 6 bases and 3 bases respectively, with 15 bases between them. Germline V lookup: CDR1 MNHEY, CDR2 SVGAGI. The CDR3 DNA reads as TGTGCCAGCAGCAAAGCCCGGACTAACTACAATGAGCAGTTCTTC. This encodes CASSKARTNYNEQFF.

The chain couples TRBV20-1 to TRBJ2-7, with D perhaps TRBD1 or TRBD2 (5 bases each). Germline CDR1 is DFQATT and CDR2 is SNEGSKA (reference sequence). Trimming shortened V by 6 bases and J by 0 bases, and 12 bases separated the two germline ends. The CDR3 extends over 13 amino acids. The CDR3 region is CSARSGASYEQYF. In nucleotides, the CDR3 is TGCAGTGCGCGGTCCGGGGCCTCCTACGAGCAGTACTTC.

The V call is TRBV12-3 or TRBV12-4, the J call TRBJ2-5; 9 nucleotides line up with TRBD1. The CDR3 runs 13 residues. Trimming at V came to 4 bases and at J to 7 bases, leaving 4 bases not matched to a gene. CDR3 sequence: CASSSGTGRTQYF. CDR3 nucleotide sequence: TGTGCCAGCAGTTCCGGGACAGGGAGGACCCAGTACTTC.

This clonotype was found once. The chain joins TRBV29-1 to TRBJ1-4; TRBD1 aligns across 9 bases. From germline, CDR1 is SQVTM and CDR2 ANQGSEA. The CDR3 covers 13 residues. Losses at the gene ends were 5 bases for V and 7 bases for J; bases not matched to a gene: 5. CDR3 DNA: TGCAGCGTTCATGGACAGGGGATTGAAAAACTGTTTTTT. This codes for CSVHGQGIEKLFF.

This clonotype was picked up one time. J is TRBJ1-2 and V is TRBV12-3 or TRBV12-4, with 8 bases lining up with TRBD1. J was trimmed by 8 bases and V by 7 bases; bases with no gene match: 12. This CDR3 is 14 amino acids long. The CDR3 here is CASTTSGGYRGYTF. Written as DNA, the CDR3 is TGTGCCAGCACCACTTCAGGGGGCTATCGGGGCTACACCTTC.

The V and J genes are TRBV9 and TRBJ1-6, with D hard to call. This CDR3 has 15 residues. Germline CDR1 reads SGDLS; CDR2 reads YYNGEE. V was pared by 0 bases and J by 8 bases, with 12 bases between. Here the CDR3 DNA reads TGTGCCAGCAGCGTAGGACTAGGTGAAGATTCACCCCTCCACTTT. Translated, it gives CASSVGLGEDSPLHF.

This rearrangement joins TRBV29-1 to TRBJ2-1, with 14 bases aligning to TRBD2. The V gene end was trimmed by 2 bases and the J gene end by 8 bases; junction bases not matched to a gene: 5. Germline V gives CDR1 SQVTM, CDR2 ANQGSEA. CDR3 length: 15 residues. The CDR3 nucleotides read TGCAGCGTTGAAATGGGGACTAGCGGGAGAGATGAGCAGTTCTTC. As protein: CSVEMGTSGRDEQFF.

The rearrangement links TRBV3-1 to TRBJ2-1; D remains unclear. Germline lookup yields CDR1 LGHDT and CDR2 YNNKEL (reference sequence). This CDR3 region has 13 residues. V was clipped by 1 base and J by 4 bases, with 5 bases between them. CDR3 DNA sequence: TGTGCCAGCAGCCAAGCGTCATACAATGAGCAGTTCTTC. Its protein product is CASSQASYNEQFF.

The chain combines TRBV20-1 with TRBJ2-3; possibly TRBD1 or TRBD2 for D (5 bases each). V lost 2 bases, J lost 2 bases, and 14 bases lay in between. The germline gives CDR1 DFQATT, CDR2 SNEGSKA (reference sequence). The CDR3 has 15 amino acids. CDR3 nucleotide sequence: TGCAGTGCTAGATGGAAGAACGGGGCCACAGATACGCAGTATTTT. This translates into CSARWKNGATDTQYF.

The rearrangement links TRBV28 to TRBJ2-7, with no clear D. V lost 7 bases and J lost 0, with 10 bases in between. This CDR3 has 13 residues. Looked up from germline, CDR1 is MDHEN and CDR2 is SYDVKM. The CDR3: CASIDPSSYEQYF. The CDR3 DNA is TGTGCCAGCATTGACCCGAGCTCCTACGAGCAGTACTTC.

The table lists this clonotype with a count of one. The gene calls are TRBV14 and TRBJ2-5, with D perhaps TRBD1 (5 bases). The V gene lost 3 bases and the J gene lost 2 bases, with 10 bases spanning the gap. The germline CDR1 and CDR2 sequences are SGHDN and FVKESK. The CDR3 length is 14 residues. The CDR3, as DNA: TGTGCCAGCAGCCAGGAAGGGGTACAAGAGACCCAGTACTTC. Protein sequence: CASSQEGVQETQYF.

J is TRBJ2-5 and V is TRBV6-1; weak D call: TRBD2 (6 bases). Per the germline V gene, CDR1 is MNHNS and CDR2 is SASEGT. This CDR3 is built from 16 residues. V was clipped by 0 bases and J by 5 bases, with 16 bases between them. The CDR3 loop is CASSEAWKGGAETQYF. The CDR3 DNA follows: TGTGCCAGCAGTGAAGCGTGGAAGGGAGGCGCGGAGACCCAGTACTTC.